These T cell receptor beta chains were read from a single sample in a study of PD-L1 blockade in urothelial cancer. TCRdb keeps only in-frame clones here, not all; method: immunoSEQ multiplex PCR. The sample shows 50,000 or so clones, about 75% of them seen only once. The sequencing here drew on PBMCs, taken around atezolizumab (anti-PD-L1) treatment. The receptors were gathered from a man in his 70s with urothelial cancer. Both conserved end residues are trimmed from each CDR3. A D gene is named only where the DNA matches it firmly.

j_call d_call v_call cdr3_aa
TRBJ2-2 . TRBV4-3 ASSLHPDSSFGELF
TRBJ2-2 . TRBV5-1 ASSLKLTGELF
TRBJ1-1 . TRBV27 ASSGGPEAF
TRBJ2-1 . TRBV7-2 ASSLGIQGLEQF
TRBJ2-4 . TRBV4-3 ASSQGPRDSHTVAKNIQY
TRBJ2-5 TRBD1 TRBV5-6 ASSFPLGGAETQY
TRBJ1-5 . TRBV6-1 ASRKQENQPQH
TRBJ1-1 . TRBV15 ATSSKIQTGRAEAF
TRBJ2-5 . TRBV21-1 ASSNPLRHPCEY
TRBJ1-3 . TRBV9 ASSVAAGGYSGNTIY
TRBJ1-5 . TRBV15 ATSRGPTDFGQPQH
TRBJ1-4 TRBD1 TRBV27 ASSQPGQGATNEKLF
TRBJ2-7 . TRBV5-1 ASSPHQGLTYEQY
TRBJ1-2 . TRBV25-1 ASSESEGHHGYT
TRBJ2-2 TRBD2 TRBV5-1 ASSFRTSGSMGTGELF
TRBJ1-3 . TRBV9 ASSPETAGNTIY
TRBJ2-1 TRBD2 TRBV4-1 ASSQASGTSGRNEQF
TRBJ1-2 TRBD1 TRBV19 ASSLQGKVGYT
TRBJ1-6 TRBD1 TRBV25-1 ASSRTGGNNSPLH
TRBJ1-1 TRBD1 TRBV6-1 ASSGAETGGGPEAF
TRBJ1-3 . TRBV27 ASSSGVGNTIY
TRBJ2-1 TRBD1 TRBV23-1 ASSQSWDRGRGEQF
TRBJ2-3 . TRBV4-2 ASSPREGEADTQY
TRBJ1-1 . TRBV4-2 ASSREGGDTEAF
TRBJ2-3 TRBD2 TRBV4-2 ASSQQTSGSTDTQY
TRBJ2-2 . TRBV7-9 ASRLTGGELF
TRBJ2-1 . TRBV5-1 ASSSTTISSYNEQF
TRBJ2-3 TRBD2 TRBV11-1 ASSLGTSVSTDTQY
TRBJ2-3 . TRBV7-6 ASSLSTDTQY
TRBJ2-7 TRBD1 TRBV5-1 ASSVGQAYEQY
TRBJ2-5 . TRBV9 ASSLGQGRWQETQY
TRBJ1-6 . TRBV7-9 ASRAGNSPLH
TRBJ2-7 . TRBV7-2 ASSLDRDSYEQY
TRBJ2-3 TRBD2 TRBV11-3 ASSPFGGGLDTQY
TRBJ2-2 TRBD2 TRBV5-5 ASSPLAANTGELF
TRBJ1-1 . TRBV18 ASSPPRLGSTEAF
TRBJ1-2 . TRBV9 ASSLSDRPYGYT
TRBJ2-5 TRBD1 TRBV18 ASSPRDRQETQY
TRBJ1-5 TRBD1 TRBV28 ASSLVDRGGNQPQH
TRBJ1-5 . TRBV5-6 ASSSFTQNSNQPQH
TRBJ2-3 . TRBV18 ASSPLGGSTDTQY
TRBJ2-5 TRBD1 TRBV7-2 ASSMGQQETQY
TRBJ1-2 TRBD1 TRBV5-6 ASSLTDRDNT
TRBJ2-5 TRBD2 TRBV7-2 ASSAHGGSGETQY
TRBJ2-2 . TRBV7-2 ASSQPTGTNTGELF
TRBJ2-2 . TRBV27 ASSLSQGIGELF